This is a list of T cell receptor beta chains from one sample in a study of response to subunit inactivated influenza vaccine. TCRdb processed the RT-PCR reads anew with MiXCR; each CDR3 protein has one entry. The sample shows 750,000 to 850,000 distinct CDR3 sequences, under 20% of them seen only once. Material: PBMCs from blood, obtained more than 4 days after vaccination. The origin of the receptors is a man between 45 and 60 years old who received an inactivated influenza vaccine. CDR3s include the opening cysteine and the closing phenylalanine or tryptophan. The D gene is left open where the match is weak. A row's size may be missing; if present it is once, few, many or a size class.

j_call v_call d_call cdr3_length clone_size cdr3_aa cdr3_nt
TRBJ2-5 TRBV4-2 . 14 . CASSQGSGQETQYF TGTGCCAGCAGCCAAGGGTCAGGCCAAGAGACCCAGTACTTC
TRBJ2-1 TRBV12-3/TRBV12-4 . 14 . CASTPGTPNNEQFF TGTGCCAGCACCCCCGGGACTCCCAACAATGAGCAGTTCTTC
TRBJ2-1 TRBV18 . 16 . CASSLRGLAVTNEQFF TGTGCCAGCTCACTCCGCGGTCTAGCTGTAACCAATGAGCAGTTCTTC
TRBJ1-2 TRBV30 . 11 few CAWIRNQGYTF TGTGCCTGGATCCGTAACCAGGGCTACACCTTC
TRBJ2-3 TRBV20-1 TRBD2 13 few CSARLAVTDTQYF TGCAGTGCTAGACTAGCGGTCACAGATACGCAGTATTTT
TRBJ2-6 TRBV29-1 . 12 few CSVKTGANVLTF TGCAGCGTCAAGACCGGGGCCAACGTCCTGACTTTC
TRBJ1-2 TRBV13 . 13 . CASSLPGVGGYTF TGTGCCAGCAGCTTACCGGGGGTTGGGGGCTACACCTTC
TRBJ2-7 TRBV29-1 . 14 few CSVEGRGTSYEQYF TGCAGCGTTGAGGGCAGGGGCACCTCCTACGAGCAGTACTTC
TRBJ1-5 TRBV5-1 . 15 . CASSLWGDSNQPHHF TGCGCCAGCAGCTTGTGGGGAGATAGCAATCAGCCCCATCATTTT
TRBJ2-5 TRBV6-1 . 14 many CASSPGVTKETQYF TGTGCCAGCAGCCCGGGGGTCACGAAAGAGACCCAGTACTTC
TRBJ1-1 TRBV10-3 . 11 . CATGEGTEAFF TGTGCCACCGGGGAGGGAACTGAAGCTTTCTTT
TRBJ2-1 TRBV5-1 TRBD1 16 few CASSSIPGQGRNEQFF TGCGCCAGCAGCTCTATACCGGGACAGGGGCGGAATGAGCAGTTCTTC
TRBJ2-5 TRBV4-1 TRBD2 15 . CASSQGLAERETQYF TGCGCCAGCAGCCAGGGACTAGCGGAGAGGGAGACCCAGTACTTC
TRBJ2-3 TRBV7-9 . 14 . CASSRLQYPDTQYF TGTGCCAGCAGCCGACTGCAGTATCCAGATACGCAGTATTTT
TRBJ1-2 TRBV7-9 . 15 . CASSLGQVNHYGYTF TGTGCCAGCAGCTTAGGACAGGTTAACCACTATGGCTACACCTTC
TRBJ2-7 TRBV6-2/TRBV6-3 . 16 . CASSYYQRAVPYEQYF TGTGCCAGCAGTTACTACCAGAGGGCAGTTCCCTACGAGCAGTACTTC
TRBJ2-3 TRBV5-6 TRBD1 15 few CASSYRDRGTDTQYF TGTGCCAGCAGCTACCGGGACAGGGGAACAGATACGCAGTATTTT
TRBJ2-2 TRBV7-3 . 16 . CASSLLRGRNTGELFF TGTGCCAGCAGCTTACTACGGGGGCGAAACACCGGGGAGCTGTTTTTT
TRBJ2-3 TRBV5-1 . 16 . CASSLGNAVRVDTQYF TGCGCCAGCAGCTTGGGAAACGCGGTTCGTGTAGATACGCAGTATTTT
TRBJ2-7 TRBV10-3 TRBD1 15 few CAISVGTGSSYEQYF TGTGCCATCAGTGTAGGGACAGGGAGCTCCTACGAGCAGTACTTC
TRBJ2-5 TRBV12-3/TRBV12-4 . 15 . CASSPAEGFQETQYF TGTGCCAGCAGTCCGGCTGAGGGCTTCCAAGAGACCCAGTACTTC
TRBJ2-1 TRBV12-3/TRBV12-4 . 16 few CASTPDGLSSYNEQFF TGTGCCAGCACCCCGGACGGACTGAGCTCCTACAATGAGCAGTTCTTC
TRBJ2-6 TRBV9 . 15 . CASSAQGAGANVLTF TGTGCCAGCAGCGCCCAGGGTGCTGGGGCCAACGTCCTGACTTTC
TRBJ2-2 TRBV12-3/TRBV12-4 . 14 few CASWEVGYTGELFF TGTGCCAGCTGGGAGGTGGGGTACACCGGGGAGCTGTTTTTT
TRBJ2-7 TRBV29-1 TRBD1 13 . CSVGQGTRYEQYF TGCAGCGTTGGACAGGGGACGAGGTACGAGCAGTACTTC
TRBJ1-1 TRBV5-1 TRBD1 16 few CASSLWTGGGNTEAFF TGCGCCAGCAGCTTGTGGACAGGGGGAGGGAACACTGAAGCTTTCTTT
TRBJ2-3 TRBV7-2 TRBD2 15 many CASSPLAGARDTQYF TGTGCCAGCAGCCCTTTAGCGGGAGCTAGAGATACGCAGTATTTT
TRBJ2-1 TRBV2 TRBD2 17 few CASSAFHLSQAGGPGSF TGTGCCAGCAGTGCATTCCATCTTAGCCAAGCGGGAGGGCCAGGGTCCTTC
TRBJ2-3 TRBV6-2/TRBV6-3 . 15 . CASSDPARATDTQYF TGTGCCAGCAGCGACCCCGCTAGGGCCACAGATACGCAGTATTTT
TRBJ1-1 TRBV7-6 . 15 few CASSLAGRASTEAFF TGTGCCAGCAGCTTAGCCGGCAGGGCAAGCACTGAAGCTTTCTTT